A single sample is the source of the 21 T cell receptor beta chains below, sequenced in a study of blood T cell repertoires in COVID-19. Method: immunoSEQ multiplex PCR; TCRdb's copy keeps in-frame clones and lacks some. This sample carries approximately 270,000 clones, 70% to 90% of them seen once, and the ten largest clones take 1.3% to 1.5%. Material: peripheral blood. All receptors derive from a man older than 75 with acute or convalescent COVID-19.

This chain uses TRBV9 with TRBJ2-3, with D unresolved. V lost 4 bases to trimming and J lost 4 bases, with 16 bases between them. The CDR3 totals 15 residues. CDR1 SGDLS and CDR2 YYNGEE come from the germline V gene. The CDR3 DNA follows: TGTGCCAGCAGCCTAGACGACCGCCGGGCAGATACGCAGTATTTT. Translated, it gives CASSLDDRRADTQYF.

This sequence joins TRBV20-1 and TRBJ2-5; 8 bases match TRBD1. CDR1 and CDR2 from the germline V gene are DFQATT and SNEGSKA (reference sequence). V trimming: 3 bases; J trimming: 6 bases; junction bases outside the gene matches: 12. This CDR3 contains 15 residues. For the CDR3, the DNA is TGCAGTGCTAGTGTACCGGGACAGGCGGATAAGACCCAGTACTTC. This codes for CSASVPGQADKTQYF.

This chain joins TRBV7-2 and TRBJ2-5; no definite D call. The V gene's germline CDR1 is SGHTA and CDR2 FQGNSA. V gave up 1 base and J gave up 4 bases, with 10 bases separating them. The CDR3 loop spans 14 amino acids. In nucleotides, the CDR3 is TGTGCCAGCAGCTTAGGGGCTATGGTAGAGACCCAGTACTTC. It encodes CASSLGAMVETQYF.

The chain combines TRBV21-1 with TRBJ1-4. TRBV21-1 is classified as a pseudogene. The CDR3 covers 16 residues. In nucleotides, the CDR3 is TGTGCCAGCAGCTCGCGAGGCGGGGCTCGGGAAGAAAAACTGTTTTTT. Translating gives CASSSRGGAREEKLFF.

The chain carries TRBV29-1 and TRBJ1-1; the match to TRBD1 covers 8 bases. The CDR3 length is 13 residues. The germline CDR1 and CDR2 sequences are SQVTM and ANQGSEA. Germline trimming cut 7 bases from V and 5 bases from J; bases unmatched to any gene: 9. The CDR3 nucleotides read TGCAGCGCCGATCAGGGGGCGCGGACTGAAGCTTTCTTT. Translating it yields CSADQGARTEAFF.

On this clone: The sample has other DNA sequences that encode this CDR3 too. The chain carries TRBV5-1 and TRBJ2-2, with 13 bases lining up with TRBD2. Germline V CDR1 and CDR2: SGHRS, YFSETQ. The CDR3 covers 19 residues. Germline trimming cut 4 bases from V and 5 bases from J; bases unmatched to any gene: 14. The CDR3, as DNA: TGCGCCAGCAGCCATACGTTACTAGCGGGGGGGCCCAGGACCGGGGAGCTGTTTTTT. Translating it yields CASSHTLLAGGPRTGELFF.

The chain links TRBV19 to TRBJ1-6; tentative D call: TRBD1 (6 bases). The V and J ends lost 6 bases and 8 bases respectively, with 14 bases between them. Germline assignment: CDR1 LNHDA and CDR2 SQIVND (reference sequence). The CDR3 runs 14 residues. CDR3 protein: CASRWGRVDSPLHF. DNA of the CDR3: TGTGCCAGTAGATGGGGGCGGGTGGATTCACCCCTCCACTTT.

The chain combines TRBV21-1 with TRBJ2-7; the DNA was not compared with TRBD1, the D call given in the table. TRBV21-1 is classified as a pseudogene. The CDR3 runs 12 residues. The CDR3 sequence: CASSNHVYEQYF. The CDR3 DNA is TGTGCCAGCAGCAACCATGTGTACGAGCAGTACTTC.

The rearrangement joins TRBV29-1 to TRBJ1-1, with D tentatively TRBD1 (6 bases). V dropped 3 bases and J dropped 6 bases, with 14 bases sitting between them. The CDR3 length is 13 residues. Germline values: CDR1 SQVTM, CDR2 ANQGSEA. This CDR3 reads CSVDEGEGSEAFF. The CDR3 bases are TGCAGCGTTGACGAGGGGGAAGGTTCTGAAGCTTTCTTT.

This chain connects TRBV9 to TRBJ2-1, with TRBD2 as a possible D gene (5 bases). CDR1 is SGDLS and CDR2 is YYNGEE in the germline V gene. V was clipped by 0 bases and J by 7 bases, with 14 bases between them. The CDR3 covers 15 residues. CDR3 coding DNA: TGTGCCAGCAGCGTAGATGGGTTTGGAGGTAATGAGCAGTTCTTC. Translation gives CASSVDGFGGNEQFF.

This chain links TRBV6-6 with TRBJ1-5; no clear D gene. Germline CDR1 and CDR2: MNHNY and SVGAGI (reference sequence). V lost 6 bases and J 2 bases, leaving 8 bases between the germline ends. This CDR3 has 13 amino acids. CDR3 sequence reads: CASSPPGNQPQHF. In DNA, the CDR3 is TGTGCCAGCAGCCCCCCGGGCAATCAGCCCCAGCATTTT.

This rearrangement joins TRBV7-2 to TRBJ1-4; 7 bases map to TRBD1. The CDR3 is made up of 15 amino acids. Per germline, CDR1 SGHTA and CDR2 FQGNSA. Unmatched junction bases numbered 1, after V lost 1 base and J lost 2 bases. CDR3 protein: CASSLGQGTNEKLFF. CDR3 bases: TGTGCCAGCAGCTTAGGACAGGGTACTAATGAAAAACTGTTTTTT.

The chain recombines TRBV6-1 with TRBJ1-5, with a possible D match to TRBD1 (5 bases). The germline CDR1 and CDR2 sequences are MNHNS and SASEGT. CDR3 length equals 16 residues. Trimming took 2 bases from V and 4 from J, leaving 15 bases between them. The CDR3 bases are TGTGCCAGCAGTGAACAAGGCAGGGTCCGAAATCAGCCCCAGCATTTT. This sequence encodes CASSEQGRVRNQPQHF.

V usage is TRBV11-3 and J usage is TRBJ2-6; 11 bases are a match to TRBD1. The CDR3 has 20 residues. The J segment lost 4 bases and the V segment lost 1 base, leaving 12 bases of the junction unmatched. The germline V gene has CDR1 SGHNT and CDR2 YENEEA. CDR3 bases: TGTGCCAGCAGCTTAGGCCCCGGACAGGGGGCTAACAGGGGGGCCAACGTCCTGACTTTC. The encoded protein is CASSLGPGQGANRGANVLTF.

The rearrangement uses TRBV14 and TRBJ1-3; no clear D. V lost 1 base, J lost 3 bases, and 7 bases lay in between. There are 14 residues in the CDR3. The V gene's germline CDR1 is SGHDN and CDR2 FVKESK. CDR3 sequence (DNA): TGTGCCAGCAGCCAAGTCACAGTTGGAAACACCATATATTTT. It translates to CASSQVTVGNTIYF.

The gene calls are TRBV18 and TRBJ1-1; TRBD1 might be the D (6 bases). This CDR3 is 12 amino acids long. In germline, CDR1 is KGHSH, CDR2 LQKENI. In DNA, the CDR3 is TGTGCGGGTACAGGGTTGGACACTGAAGCTTTCTTT. Encoded protein: CAGTGLDTEAFF.

The J gene is TRBJ1-1, the V gene TRBV5-8, with TRBD1 identical over 7 bases. There are 14 residues in the CDR3. Germline V gene lookup returns CDR1 SGHTS and CDR2 YDEGEE. V was clipped by 2 bases and J by 3 bases; unmatched bases: 4. CDR3 amino acids: CASSLQGTDTEAFF. CDR3 coding DNA: TGTGCCAGCAGCTTACAGGGGACGGACACTGAAGCTTTCTTT.

The genes are TRBV11-2 and TRBJ2-7; TRBD2 aligns across 8 bases. This CDR3 is 15 amino acids long. CDR1 is SGHAT, CDR2 FQNNGV, per germline. V was clipped by 5 bases and J by 0 bases; unmatched bases: 6. This CDR3 is CASSRGLVSSYEQYF. For the CDR3, the DNA is TGTGCCAGCAGCCGGGGACTAGTTTCCTCCTACGAGCAGTACTTC.

The chain links TRBV19 to TRBJ1-2; TRBD1 aligns across 7 bases. The J segment lost 6 bases and the V segment lost 3 bases, leaving 4 bases of the junction unmatched. The CDR3 consists of 13 residues. Germline assignment: CDR1 LNHDA and CDR2 SQIVND (reference sequence). CDR3 in DNA: TGTGCCAGTAGTATGGGCAGGGGGGATGGCTACACCTTC. Translation gives CASSMGRGDGYTF.

V usage is TRBV7-6 and J usage is TRBJ1-6; 7 bases align to TRBD1. V shed 3 bases and J 10 bases; nucleotides not matched to a gene: 9. Germline loops: CDR1 SGHVS, CDR2 FNYEAQ. The CDR3 runs to 15 residues. The CDR3 reads CASSFTAGGRSPLHF. CDR3 in DNA: TGTGCCAGCAGCTTTACCGCAGGGGGGAGGTCACCCCTCCACTTT. The variable domain in full, with the rest retrieved from reference TRBV7-6 and TRBJ1-6, is GAGVSQSPRYKVTKRGQDVALRCDPISGHVSLYWYRQALGQGPEFLTYFNYEAQQDKSGLPNDRFSAERPEGSISTLTIQRTEQRDSAMYRCASSFTAGGRSPLHFGNGTRLTVT.

The rearrangement links TRBV20-1 to TRBJ2-1; D may be TRBD1 (6 bases). The CDR3 extends over 11 amino acids. Germline values: CDR1 DFQATT, CDR2 SNEGSKA (reference sequence). Trimming shortened V by 3 bases and J by 10 bases, and 10 bases separated the two germline ends. The chain's CDR3 is CSASVRGEQFF. The CDR3 nucleotides read TGCAGTGCTAGTGTTAGGGGGGAGCAGTTCTTC.